This T cell receptor beta chain was recorded in a study of blood T cell repertoires in COVID-19. Study overall: Samples taken during acute and convalescent COVID-19 were collected in the United States, Italy and Spain. Sources were T cells, B-cell-depleted T cells, or PBMCs; the material itself was cDNA or gDNA.

With 1 base removed from V and 3 bases from J, the gap between germline ends came to 10 bases. CDR1 and CDR2 (germline): SGHRS, YFSETQ. The CDR3 sequence is 14 residues long. As processed by the authors: How many nucleated cells were present was estimated from reference gene primer amplification. Profiling relied on immunoSEQ multiplex PCR, and the TCRdb table lists in-frame clones only, not all of them. That table furnishes V, J and clone size, whereas the DNA furnished D and trimming. The sample lists 300,000 to 350,000 clones; around four fifths were seen once. The receptor's source is a man aged 25-45 years with active or convalescent COVID-19. The chain recombines TRBV5-1 with TRBJ1-2; D is possibly TRBD1 (6 bases). Material: peripheral blood. The CDR3 sequence: CASSLIAGDYGYTF. The CDR3 DNA sequence: TGCGCCAGCAGCTTGATAGCAGGGGACTATGGCTACACCTTC.